The 16 T cell receptor beta chains given below trace back to one sample, sequenced in a study of cytomegalovirus exposure and HLA in healthy donors. Only in-frame clones appear in the TCRdb table, and some are missing; sequencing was by immunoSEQ multiplex PCR. The repertoire has some 200,000 clones, 80% to 90% of them found once; the top ten carry around 15%. The sequencing input was PBMCs. All receptors derive from a woman in her twenties or thirties in good health and CMV-seropositive.

The gene calls are TRBV27 and TRBJ1-2; 9 bases agree with TRBD1. The CDR3 consists of 14 residues. Germline V lookup: CDR1 MNHEY, CDR2 SMNVEV (reference sequence). The J segment lost 4 bases and the V segment lost 5 bases, leaving 5 bases of the junction unmatched. This chain's CDR3 is CASSPQGAGYGYTF. The CDR3, as DNA: TGTGCCAGCAGTCCACAGGGGGCGGGCTATGGCTACACCTTC.

The CDR3 spells CASSEEAGGNQPQHF. Here the CDR3 DNA reads TGTGCCAGCAGTGAAGAGGCAGGGGGCAATCAGCCCCAGCATTTT. The J gene is TRBJ1-5, the V gene TRBV2, with a tentative D call TRBD1 (6 bases). Per germline, CDR1 SNHLY and CDR2 FYNNEI. The CDR3 covers 15 residues. V lost 1 base to trimming and J lost 2 bases, with 9 bases between them. The full variable domain, rest sourced from reference TRBV2 and TRBJ1-5, is EPEVTQTPSHQVTQMGQEVILRCVPISNHLYFYWYRQILGQKVEFLVSFYNNEISEKSEIFDDQFSVERPDGSNFTLKIRSTKLEDSAMYFCASSEEAGGNQPQHFGDGTRLSIL.

V and J are TRBV27 and TRBJ2-2, with 12 bases identical to TRBD2. Per the germline V gene, CDR1 is MNHEY and CDR2 is SMNVEV (reference sequence). The CDR3 consists of 17 residues. Unmatched junction bases numbered 6, after V lost 3 bases and J lost 4 bases. CDR3 coding DNA: TGTGCCAGCAGTTTGCTGACTAGCGGGAGAGGCACCGGGGAGCTGTTTTTT. This encodes CASSLLTSGRGTGELFF.

The J gene is TRBJ2-7, the V gene TRBV29-1, with 8 positions matching TRBD1. CDR3 length: 15 amino acids. Germline CDR1 and CDR2: SQVTM and ANQGSEA. J gave up 3 bases and V 6 bases, and 13 bases lay outside the gene matches. The CDR3 loop is CSVDNTGTGHYEQYF. The CDR3 DNA reads as TGCAGCGTCGACAATACCGGGACAGGACACTACGAGCAGTACTTC.

V and J are TRBV5-1 and TRBJ2-5; the D gene is possibly TRBD1 (6 bases). Per germline, CDR1 SGHRS and CDR2 YFSETQ. This CDR3 contains 15 residues. The germline V and J ends were trimmed by 1 base and 1 base, with 11 bases remaining between them. In DNA form, the CDR3 reads TGCGCCAGCAGCTTGTCCGGGACAACCCAAGAGACCCAGTACTTC. Protein: CASSLSGTTQETQYF.

V gene TRBV5-1 combines with J gene TRBJ1-3; 7 positions agree with TRBD1. CDR3 length: 16 amino acids. Unmatched junction bases numbered 10, after V lost 0 bases and J lost 7 bases. Germline CDR1 SGHRS, CDR2 YFSETQ. CDR3 amino acids: CASSLVGQAGRNTIYF. The DNA for the CDR3 is TGCGCCAGCAGCTTGGTAGGACAGGCGGGGCGGAACACCATATATTTT.

The chain links TRBV27 to TRBJ2-7, with 10 bases fitting TRBD1. The germline V gene encodes CDR1 MNHEY and CDR2 SMNVEV (reference sequence). There are 14 residues in the CDR3. With 5 bases clipped from V and 5 bases from J, the junction kept 6 bases outside the gene matches. The CDR3 loop reads CASSPWTGGNEQYF. For the CDR3, the DNA is TGTGCCAGCAGTCCGTGGACAGGGGGAAACGAGCAGTACTTC.

The rearrangement joins TRBV18 to TRBJ1-1; D possibly corresponds to TRBD1 (5 bases). Trimming left V 3 bases short and J 1 base short, with 9 bases between. Germline lookup yields CDR1 KGHSH and CDR2 LQKENI. This CDR3 has 14 amino acids. The CDR3 DNA reads TGTGCCAGCTCACCGCAGGGTCGGAACACTGAAGCTTTCTTT. Its protein is CASSPQGRNTEAFF.

This chain uses TRBV5-6 with TRBJ1-1; D might be TRBD1 (6 bases). Germline assignment: CDR1 SGHDT and CDR2 YYEEEE. V shed 4 bases and J shed 1 base, with 17 bases lying between them. The CDR3 is made up of 16 amino acids. This chain's CDR3 is CASSLGGLLRNTEAFF. In DNA, the CDR3 is TGTGCCAGCAGCCTGGGGGGGCTTTTGAGGAACACTGAAGCTTTCTTT.

This clone has just a few counts. The chain uses TRBV19 and TRBJ2-2; TRBD1 might be the D (5 bases). The germline CDR1 and CDR2 sequences are LNHDA and SQIVND (reference sequence). The CDR3 extends over 14 amino acids. DNA of the CDR3: TGTGCTACCGGGCAGGGAAGACTTACCGGGGAGCTGTTTTTT. This sequence encodes CATGQGRLTGELFF.

The chain combines TRBV7-9 with TRBJ1-2; TRBD1 agrees at 8 bases. The CDR3 covers 12 residues. The junction had 4 bases not matched to a gene; V was cut back by 7 bases and J by 6 bases. The V gene's germline CDR1 is SEHNR and CDR2 FQNEAQ (reference sequence). The CDR3 region is CASTGQGHGYTF. CDR3 DNA: TGTGCCAGCACCGGACAGGGACATGGCTACACCTTC.

In this sample, this clone turned up once. DNA of the CDR3: TGTGCCAGCAGTGAATGGCGCAGGGGGTTCACTGAGCAGTTCTTC. It encodes CASSEWRRGFTEQFF. J is TRBJ2-1 and V is TRBV6-1; TRBD1 agrees at 7 bases. Per the germline V gene, CDR1 is MNHNS and CDR2 is SASEGT. CDR3 length: 15 residues. V shed 2 bases, J shed 9 bases, and the junction held 10 bases outside the gene matches.

The rearrangement links TRBV30 to TRBJ1-2, with D possibly TRBD1 on 5 matching bases. This CDR3 has 11 amino acids. Germline-derived CDR1 and CDR2 are GTSNPN and SVGIG (reference sequence). V was trimmed by 3 bases and J by 3 bases, leaving 5 bases between them. CDR3 sequence (DNA): TGTGCCTGGAGGACAGACTATGGCTACACCTTC. Translated: CAWRTDYGYTF.

In this sample, this clone is medium-sized (0.01 to 0.1%). The rearrangement links TRBV9 to TRBJ2-1, with a tentative D call TRBD2 (6 bases). Germline-derived CDR1 and CDR2 are SGDLS and YYNGEE. CDR3 size: 15 residues. Trimming took off 0 bases at V and 6 bases at J, with 13 bases between the two ends. CDR3 in DNA: TGTGCCAGCAGCGTAGAATCGGGAGTGGGCAATGAGCAGTTCTTC. Amino acids: CASSVESGVGNEQFF.

This clone was observed a few times. V usage is TRBV5-1 and J usage is TRBJ2-1, with 8 bases fitting TRBD1. Germline loops: CDR1 SGHRS, CDR2 YFSETQ. Trimming at V came to 1 base and at J to 8 bases, leaving 8 bases not matched to a gene. This CDR3 is built from 15 residues. CDR3 coding DNA: TGCGCCAGCAGCTTGACAGGGGGTAGGGTCGATGAGCAGTTCTTC. Protein sequence: CASSLTGGRVDEQFF.

This clone appeared a few times. This rearrangement joins TRBV7-9 to TRBJ1-3; unclear D gene. Germline V gives CDR1 SEHNR, CDR2 FQNEAQ (reference sequence). The CDR3 is 13 amino acids. Trimming shortened V by 5 bases and J by 2 bases, and 7 bases separated the two germline ends. CDR3 nucleotides: TGTGCCAGCAGCCCCTCGGCTGGAAACACCATATATTTT. Translating gives CASSPSAGNTIYF.